Shown below are 9 T cell receptor beta chains from a single sample sequenced in a study of T cells after yellow fever vaccination. TCRdb re-derived calls from the 5' RACE reads in MiXCR, one entry per CDR3 protein. This sample carries tens of thousands of distinct CDR3 sequences, roughly a tenth of them seen once, and the ten largest clones take roughly an eighth. The sequencing here drew on PBMCs, either bulk or a sorted T-cell subset (CD4+, CD8+, memory, or dextramer-sorted; not recorded which), taken around 15 days after the first yellow fever vaccination. These receptors were taken from a man between 18 and 29 years old who received the YFV17D yellow fever vaccine.

The sample holds many counts of this clonotype. The CDR3 loop reads CASSSPGPDTQYF. The CDR3 nucleotides read TGCGCCAGCAGCTCCCCTGGGCCAGATACGCAGTATTTT. The rearrangement links TRBV5-1 to TRBJ2-3; D call uncertain. V was shortened by 3 bases and J by 4 bases, with 9 bases between the two germline ends. The CDR3 covers 13 residues. CDR1 is SGHRS, CDR2 YFSETQ, per germline.

This clonotype has ten or more counts. The V and J genes are TRBV5-1 and TRBJ2-7; 10 bases align to TRBD1. The CDR3 totals 15 residues. The J segment lost 2 bases and the V segment lost 0 bases, leaving 2 bases of the junction unmatched. Germline V gives CDR1 SGHRS, CDR2 YFSETQ. Written as DNA, the CDR3 is TGCGCCAGCAGCTTGGTAGGACAGGGGGCCTACGAGCAGTACTTC. Its translation: CASSLVGQGAYEQYF.

In its sample, this clonotype was seen many times. The J gene is TRBJ1-2, the V gene TRBV5-1; 7 nucleotides align to TRBD1. The CDR3 extends over 14 amino acids. Trimming took 4 bases from V and 5 from J; bases not matched to a gene: 8. The germline V gene encodes CDR1 SGHRS and CDR2 YFSETQ. Here the CDR3 reads CASSPGQALYGYTF. CDR3 bases: TGCGCCAGCAGCCCAGGACAGGCCCTTTATGGCTACACCTTC.

This clonotype was observed at least ten times. The chain uses TRBV12-3 or TRBV12-4 and TRBJ2-1, with unresolved D. With 2 bases removed from V and 8 bases from J, the gap between germline ends came to 10 bases. The CDR3 sequence is 13 residues long. The CDR3, as DNA: TGTGCCAGCAGTTTAAGGTTTGGGTATGAGCAGTTCTTC. It codes for CASSLRFGYEQFF.

The chain links TRBV7-2 to TRBJ1-1; no reliable D call. There are 12 residues in the CDR3. Germline loops: CDR1 SGHTA, CDR2 FQGNSA. V lost 5 bases and J 4 bases, leaving 8 bases between the germline ends. CDR3 DNA sequence: TGTGCCAGCAGCCTTTGGGGCACTGAAGCTTTCTTT. This encodes CASSLWGTEAFF.

As to this clonotype: A much larger clone differs by one base, so this may be a read error. This sequence joins TRBV20-1 and TRBJ2-5; D not certain. Germline V gene sequence: CDR1 DFQATT, CDR2 SNEGSKA (reference sequence). V was trimmed by 4 bases and J by 5 bases, leaving 11 bases between them. This CDR3 comprises 12 residues. The CDR3 protein is CSAIGPWETQYF. CDR3 DNA: TGCAGTGCTATAGGGCCGTGGGAGACCCAGTACTTC.

The table lists this clonotype with many counts. The V and J genes are TRBV30 and TRBJ2-5; D ambiguous. In germline, CDR1 is GTSNPN, CDR2 SVGIG (reference sequence). The V gene lost 3 bases and the J gene lost 6 bases, with 14 bases spanning the gap. The CDR3 loop spans 13 amino acids. The CDR3 sequence: CAWSPQVFQTQYF. CDR3 DNA sequence: TGTGCCTGGAGCCCGCAAGTTTTCCAGACCCAGTACTTC.

Remarks on this clonotype: A much larger clone sits a single nucleotide away, making a read error possible. The chain couples TRBV6-1 to TRBJ1-2; the D is unclear. This CDR3 has 13 amino acids. From germline, CDR1 is MNHNS and CDR2 SASEGT. The germline V and J ends were trimmed by 7 bases and 4 bases, with 13 bases remaining between them. CDR3 in DNA: TGTGCCAGCATCCAGACCGGCGGCTATGGCTACACCTTC. Its protein product is CASIQTGGYGYTF.

The chain joins TRBV18 to TRBJ1-5; D remains ambiguous. Germline V gene lookup returns CDR1 KGHSH and CDR2 LQKENI. The V and J ends lost 4 bases and 1 base respectively, with 11 bases between them. The CDR3 extends over 15 amino acids. DNA for the CDR3: TGTGCCAGCTCACGAACAGTAGAAAGCAATCAGCCCCAGCATTTT. It specifies CASSRTVESNQPQHF. Supplemented by reference TRBV18 and TRBJ1-5, the full variable domain reads NAGVMQNPRHLVRRRGQEARLRCSPMKGHSHVYWYRQLPEEGLKFMVYLQKENIIDESGMPKERFSAEFPKEGPSILRIQQVVRGDSAAYFCASSRTVESNQPQHFGDGTRLSIL.